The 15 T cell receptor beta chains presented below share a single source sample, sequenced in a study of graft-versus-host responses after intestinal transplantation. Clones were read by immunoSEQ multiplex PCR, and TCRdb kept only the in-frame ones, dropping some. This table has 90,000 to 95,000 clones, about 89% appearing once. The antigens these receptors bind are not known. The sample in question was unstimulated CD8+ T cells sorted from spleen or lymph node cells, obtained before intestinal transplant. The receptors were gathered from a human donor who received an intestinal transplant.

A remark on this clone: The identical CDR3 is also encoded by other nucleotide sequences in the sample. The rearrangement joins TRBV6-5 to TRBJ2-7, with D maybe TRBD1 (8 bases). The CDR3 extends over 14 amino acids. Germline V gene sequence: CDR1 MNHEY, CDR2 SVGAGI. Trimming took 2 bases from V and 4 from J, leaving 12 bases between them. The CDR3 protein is CASSYGQGGYEQYF. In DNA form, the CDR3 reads TGTGCCAGCAGTTACGGACAGGGAGGGTACGAGCAGTACTTC.

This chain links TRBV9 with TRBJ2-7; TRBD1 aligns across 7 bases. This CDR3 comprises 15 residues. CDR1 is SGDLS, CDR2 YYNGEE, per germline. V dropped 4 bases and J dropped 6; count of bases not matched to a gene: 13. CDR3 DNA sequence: TGTGCCAGCAGCCTCTCAGACAGGGAAGTTGGCGAGCAGTACTTC. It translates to CASSLSDREVGEQYF.

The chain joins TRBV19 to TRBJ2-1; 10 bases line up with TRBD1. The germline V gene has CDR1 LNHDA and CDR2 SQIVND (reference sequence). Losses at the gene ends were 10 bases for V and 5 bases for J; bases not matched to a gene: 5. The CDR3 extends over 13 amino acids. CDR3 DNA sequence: TGTGCCACCGGGGACAGGGGCAACAATGAGCAGTTCTTC. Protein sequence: CATGDRGNNEQFF.

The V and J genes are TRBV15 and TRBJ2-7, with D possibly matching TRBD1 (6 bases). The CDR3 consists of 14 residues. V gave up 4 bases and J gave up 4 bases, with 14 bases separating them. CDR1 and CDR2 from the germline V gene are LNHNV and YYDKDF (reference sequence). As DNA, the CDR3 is TGTGCCACCAGCACCGAGACAGGACGATACGAGCAGTACTTC. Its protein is CATSTETGRYEQYF.

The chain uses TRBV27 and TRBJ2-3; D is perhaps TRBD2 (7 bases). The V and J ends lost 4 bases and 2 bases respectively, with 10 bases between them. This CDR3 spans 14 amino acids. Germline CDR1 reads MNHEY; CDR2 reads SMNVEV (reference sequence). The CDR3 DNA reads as TGTGCCAGCAGTTACGGGGGGCCCACAGATACGCAGTATTTT. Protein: CASSYGGPTDTQYF.

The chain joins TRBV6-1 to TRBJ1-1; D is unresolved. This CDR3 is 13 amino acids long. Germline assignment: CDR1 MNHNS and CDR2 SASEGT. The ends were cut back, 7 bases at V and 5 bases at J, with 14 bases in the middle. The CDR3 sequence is CASTGGTRTEAFF. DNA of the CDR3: TGTGCCAGCACGGGCGGAACAAGGACTGAAGCTTTCTTT.

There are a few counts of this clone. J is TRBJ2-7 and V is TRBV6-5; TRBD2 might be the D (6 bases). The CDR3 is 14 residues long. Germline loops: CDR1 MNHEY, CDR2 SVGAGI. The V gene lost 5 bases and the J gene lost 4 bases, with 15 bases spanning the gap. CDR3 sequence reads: CASSPGSRGYEQYF. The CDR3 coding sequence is TGTGCCAGCAGTCCAGGGTCACGGGGGTACGAGCAGTACTTC.

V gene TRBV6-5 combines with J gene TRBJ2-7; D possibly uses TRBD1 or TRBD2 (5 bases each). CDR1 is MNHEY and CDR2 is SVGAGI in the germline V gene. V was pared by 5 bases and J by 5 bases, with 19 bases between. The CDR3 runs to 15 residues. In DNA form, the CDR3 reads TGTGCCAGCAGTCCCACGGGACCCTTATTGGACGAGCAGTACTTC. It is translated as CASSPTGPLLDEQYF.

CDR3 DNA sequence: TGTGCCACCAGCAGTTACAGGGGCTACGAGCAGTACTTC. Translation: CATSSYRGYEQYF. This sequence joins TRBV15 and TRBJ2-7; 7 bases are a match to TRBD1. CDR1 is LNHNV, CDR2 YYDKDF, per germline (reference sequence). This CDR3 is built from 13 residues. V lost 3 bases and J lost 3; bases outside the gene matches: 2.

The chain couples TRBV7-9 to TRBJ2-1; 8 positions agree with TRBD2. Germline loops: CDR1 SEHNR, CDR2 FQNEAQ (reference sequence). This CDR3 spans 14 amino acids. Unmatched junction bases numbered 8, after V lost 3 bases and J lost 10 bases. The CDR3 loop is CASSLPSGLSEQFF. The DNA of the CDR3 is TGTGCCAGCAGCTTGCCTAGCGGGCTTAGCGAGCAGTTCTTC.

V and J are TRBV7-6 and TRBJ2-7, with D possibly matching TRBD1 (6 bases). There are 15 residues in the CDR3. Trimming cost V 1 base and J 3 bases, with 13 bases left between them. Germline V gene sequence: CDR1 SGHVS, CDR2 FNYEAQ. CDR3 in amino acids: CASSLGAGQNYEQYF. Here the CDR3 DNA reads TGTGCCAGCAGCTTAGGAGCCGGACAGAACTACGAGCAGTACTTC.

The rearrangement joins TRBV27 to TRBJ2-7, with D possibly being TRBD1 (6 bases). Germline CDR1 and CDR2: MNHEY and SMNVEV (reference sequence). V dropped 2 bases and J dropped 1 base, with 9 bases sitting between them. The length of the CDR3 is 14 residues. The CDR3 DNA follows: TGTGCCAGCAGTTTAGGGGACAAATCCTACGAGCAGTACTTC. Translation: CASSLGDKSYEQYF.

This CDR3 is CASIEGYTGELFF. CDR3 nucleotide sequence: TGTGCCAGCATCGAGGGGTATACCGGGGAGCTGTTTTTT. The rearrangement links TRBV2 to TRBJ2-2; D is tentatively TRBD1 or TRBD2 (5 bases each). Between the trimmed V and J ends, which lost 7 bases and 5 bases, there was a span of 11 bases. Germline-derived CDR1 and CDR2 are SNHLY and FYNNEI. The CDR3 consists of 13 residues.

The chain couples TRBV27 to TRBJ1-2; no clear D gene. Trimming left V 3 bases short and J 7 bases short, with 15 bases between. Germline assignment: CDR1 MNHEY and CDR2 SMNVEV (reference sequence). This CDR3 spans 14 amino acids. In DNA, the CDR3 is TGTGCCAGCAGTTTCACGACCACATCGAGTGGCTACACCTTC. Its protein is CASSFTTTSSGYTF.

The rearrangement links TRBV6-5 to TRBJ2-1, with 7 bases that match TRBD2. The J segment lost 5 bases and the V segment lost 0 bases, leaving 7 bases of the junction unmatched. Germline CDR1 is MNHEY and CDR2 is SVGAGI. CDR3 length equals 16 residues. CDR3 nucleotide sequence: TGTGCCAGCAGTTACTCTTTTTCGGGGGGAGACAATGAGCAGTTCTTC. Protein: CASSYSFSGGDNEQFF.